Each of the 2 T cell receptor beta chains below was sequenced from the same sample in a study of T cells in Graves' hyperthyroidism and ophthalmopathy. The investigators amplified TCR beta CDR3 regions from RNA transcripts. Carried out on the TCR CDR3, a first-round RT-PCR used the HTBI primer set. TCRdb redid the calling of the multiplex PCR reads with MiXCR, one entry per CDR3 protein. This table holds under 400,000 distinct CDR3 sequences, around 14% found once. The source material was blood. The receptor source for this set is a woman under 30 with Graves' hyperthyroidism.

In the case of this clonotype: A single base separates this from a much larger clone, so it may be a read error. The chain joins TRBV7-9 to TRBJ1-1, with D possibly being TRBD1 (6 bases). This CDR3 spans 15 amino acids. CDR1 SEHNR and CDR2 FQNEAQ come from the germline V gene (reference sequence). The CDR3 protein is CASGGRGRVNTEDFF. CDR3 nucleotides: TGTGCCAGCGGGGGAAGGGGGAGGGTGAACACTGAAGATTTCTTT.

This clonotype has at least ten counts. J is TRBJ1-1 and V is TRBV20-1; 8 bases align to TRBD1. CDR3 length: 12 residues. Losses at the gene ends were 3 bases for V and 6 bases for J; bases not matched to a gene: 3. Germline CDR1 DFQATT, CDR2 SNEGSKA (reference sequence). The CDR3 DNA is TGCAGTGCTAGCGGACAGGGCGCTGAAGCTTTCTTT. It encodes CSASGQGAEAFF.